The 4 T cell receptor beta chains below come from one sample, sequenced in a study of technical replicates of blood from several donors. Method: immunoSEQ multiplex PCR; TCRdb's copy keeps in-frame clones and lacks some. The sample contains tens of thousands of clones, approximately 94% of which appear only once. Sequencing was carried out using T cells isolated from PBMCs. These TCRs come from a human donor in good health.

CDR3: CASSVVTGPGYEQYF. The CDR3 DNA reads TGTGCCAGCAGCGTAGTGACAGGGCCAGGCTACGAGCAGTACTTC. This chain connects TRBV9 to TRBJ2-7, with 7 nucleotides matching TRBD1. This CDR3 has 15 amino acids. Germline CDR1 and CDR2: SGDLS and YYNGEE. V trimming: 0 bases; J trimming: 3 bases; junction bases outside the gene matches: 6.

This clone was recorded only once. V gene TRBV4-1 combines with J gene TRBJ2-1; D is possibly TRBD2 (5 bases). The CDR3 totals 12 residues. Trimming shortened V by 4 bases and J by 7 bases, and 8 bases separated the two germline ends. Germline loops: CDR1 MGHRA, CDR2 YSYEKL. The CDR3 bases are TGCGCCAGCAGCCGCGGAGGTAATGAGCAGTTCTTC. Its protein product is CASSRGGNEQFF.

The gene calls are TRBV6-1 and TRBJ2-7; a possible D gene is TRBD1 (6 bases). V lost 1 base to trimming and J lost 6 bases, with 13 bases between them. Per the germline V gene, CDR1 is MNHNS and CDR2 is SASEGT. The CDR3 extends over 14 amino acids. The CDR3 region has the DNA TGTGCCAGCAGTGAAGTTGGGGACATGTCCGAGCAGTACTTC. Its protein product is CASSEVGDMSEQYF.

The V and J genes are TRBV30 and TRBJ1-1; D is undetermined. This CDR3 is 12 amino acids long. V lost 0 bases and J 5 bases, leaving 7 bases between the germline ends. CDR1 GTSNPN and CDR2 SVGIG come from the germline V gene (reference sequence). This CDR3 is CAWSVEETEAFF. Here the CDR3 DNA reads TGTGCCTGGAGTGTCGAGGAAACTGAAGCTTTCTTT.